Listed below are T cell receptor beta chains from one sample, sequenced in a study of blood T cell repertoires in COVID-19. The assay was immunoSEQ multiplex PCR, and TCRdb's table has in-frame clones only and misses some. The sample gives fewer than 500,000 clones, approximately 90% of which show up once; more than 0.7% is in the top ten. Sequencing was performed on peripheral blood. Receptor source: a man younger than 35 with COVID-19, enrolled during active disease. CDR3s include the opening cysteine and the closing phenylalanine or tryptophan. D genes are given only for firm matches. Part of the rows lack a size; the others show once, few, many or a class for expanded clones.

CDR3nt: TGTGCCATCAGTGAGCCCGGACACAACAAAAACATTCAGTACTTC
CDR3aa: CAISEPGHNKNIQYF
j_gene: TRBJ2-4
abundance: NA
v_gene: TRBV10-3
d_gene: NA

CDR3nt: TGTGCCAGCAGTGGGGGACTAGCGGACCGCAATGAGCAGTTCTTC
CDR3aa: CASSGGLADRNEQFF
j_gene: TRBJ2-1
abundance: NA
v_gene: TRBV2
d_gene: TRBD2

CDR3nt: TGTGCCAGCAGCCCTAGGGCGACAGAAGAGACCCAGTACTTC
CDR3aa: CASSPRATEETQYF
j_gene: TRBJ2-5
abundance: NA
v_gene: TRBV7-2
d_gene: NA

CDR3nt: TGCGCCAGCAGCTTGACAGGTTCCACTGAAGCTTTCTTT
CDR3aa: CASSLTGSTEAFF
j_gene: TRBJ1-1
abundance: NA
v_gene: TRBV5-1
d_gene: NA

CDR3nt: TGTGCCAGCAGTTACTCGAGGTCAGGGGACGGCTACACCTTC
CDR3aa: CASSYSRSGDGYTF
j_gene: TRBJ1-2
abundance: NA
v_gene: TRBV6-5
d_gene: NA

CDR3nt: TGTGCCAGCAGCCCGCCCTTTCCGACAGGGGGCGGCACTGAAGCTTTCTTT
CDR3aa: CASSPPFPTGGGTEAFF
j_gene: TRBJ1-1
abundance: NA
v_gene: TRBV11-2
d_gene: TRBD1

CDR3nt: TGTGCCAGCAGCTCAAGGGGGAGGACTAGCGGGAGCAATGAGCAGTTCTTC
CDR3aa: CASSSRGRTSGSNEQFF
j_gene: TRBJ2-1
abundance: NA
v_gene: TRBV4-2
d_gene: TRBD2

CDR3nt: TGTGCCAGCTCACAGGGGGCAGATACGCAGTATTTT
CDR3aa: CASSQGADTQYF
j_gene: TRBJ2-3
abundance: NA
v_gene: TRBV18
d_gene: NA

CDR3nt: TGTGCCAGCAGACCTACAGGGTTTGGAGAGACCCAGTACTTC
CDR3aa: CASRPTGFGETQYF
j_gene: TRBJ2-5
abundance: NA
v_gene: TRBV6-5
d_gene: NA

CDR3nt: TGCGCCAGCAGCCTATTACAGGGTATGAACACTGAAGCTTTCTTT
CDR3aa: CASSLLQGMNTEAFF
j_gene: TRBJ1-1
abundance: NA
v_gene: TRBV4-1
d_gene: NA

CDR3nt: TGTGCCACCAGTGACCCATCGGCAGGGTACACCGGGGAGCTGTTTTTT
CDR3aa: CATSDPSAGYTGELFF
j_gene: TRBJ2-2
abundance: NA
v_gene: TRBV24-1
d_gene: NA

CDR3nt: TGTGCCAGCAGCGACACAGGGGCGGCCTACAATGAGCAGTTCTTC
CDR3aa: CASSDTGAAYNEQFF
j_gene: TRBJ2-1
abundance: NA
v_gene: TRBV7-9
d_gene: TRBD1

CDR3nt: TGTGCCAGCAGCTCCTCGTCAGGGCTAGCGGGAAATGAGCAGTTCTTC
CDR3aa: CASSSSSGLAGNEQFF
j_gene: TRBJ2-1
abundance: NA
v_gene: TRBV7-2
d_gene: TRBD2

CDR3nt: TGTGCCAGCGGCCCTTCTGGGAGCTCCTACGAGCAGTACTTC
CDR3aa: CASGPSGSSYEQYF
j_gene: TRBJ2-7
abundance: few
v_gene: TRBV6-6
d_gene: NA

CDR3nt: TGTGCCAGCAGCCCCTGGGGGGGGGCTTCCTACGAGCAGTACTTC
CDR3aa: CASSPWGGASYEQYF
j_gene: TRBJ2-7
abundance: NA
v_gene: TRBV7-6
d_gene: NA

CDR3nt: TGTGCCAGCAGCTTTGGAGTCTCTGGAAACACCATATATTTT
CDR3aa: CASSFGVSGNTIYF
j_gene: TRBJ1-3
abundance: NA
v_gene: TRBV11-3
d_gene: NA

CDR3nt: TGTGCCAGCTCGATCGGACACCTCCAAGAGACCCAGTACTTC
CDR3aa: CASSIGHLQETQYF
j_gene: TRBJ2-5
abundance: NA
v_gene: TRBV18
d_gene: NA

CDR3nt: TGCGCCAGCAGTTCCGAAGGACAGAACACCGGGGAGCTGTTTTTT
CDR3aa: CASSSEGQNTGELFF
j_gene: TRBJ2-2
abundance: NA
v_gene: TRBV10-2
d_gene: NA

CDR3nt: TGTGCCAGCAAAGACAGTTTCAATCAGCCCCAGCATTTT
CDR3aa: CASKDSFNQPQHF
j_gene: TRBJ1-5
abundance: NA
v_gene: TRBV12-3/TRBV12-4
d_gene: NA

CDR3nt: TGTGCCAGCAGCTTAGGGGGAGGTGGCTACACCTTC
CDR3aa: CASSLGGGGYTF
j_gene: TRBJ1-2
abundance: NA
v_gene: TRBV13
d_gene: NA

CDR3nt: TGTGCCTGGGATCCCTTGGGACTAGCGGGATCCACAGATACGCAGTATTTT
CDR3aa: CAWDPLGLAGSTDTQYF
j_gene: TRBJ2-3
abundance: once
v_gene: TRBV30
d_gene: TRBD2

CDR3nt: TGTGCCAGCAGCGGGAGGACAGGTCCGACAGATACGCAGTATTTT
CDR3aa: CASSGRTGPTDTQYF
j_gene: TRBJ2-3
abundance: NA
v_gene: TRBV5-4
d_gene: NA

CDR3nt: TGTGCCAGCAGCGTAGCGGGGAGCTGGTCTTACGAGCAGTACTTC
CDR3aa: CASSVAGSWSYEQYF
j_gene: TRBJ2-7
abundance: NA
v_gene: TRBV9
d_gene: NA

CDR3nt: TGTGCCAGCAGGCCACGCGGGCAGGCTGAAGCTTTCTTT
CDR3aa: CASRPRGQAEAFF
j_gene: TRBJ1-1
abundance: NA
v_gene: TRBV6-5
d_gene: NA

CDR3nt: TGTGCCAGCAGTATGGGACTTCTGGAGACCCAGTACTTC
CDR3aa: CASSMGLLETQYF
j_gene: TRBJ2-5
abundance: NA
v_gene: TRBV25-1
d_gene: NA

CDR3nt: TGTGCCAGCAGGGTGGGGACAGGGGGCGCCGGGGCCAACGTCCTGACTTTC
CDR3aa: CASRVGTGGAGANVLTF
j_gene: TRBJ2-6
abundance: NA
v_gene: TRBV2
d_gene: TRBD1

CDR3nt: TGTGCCAGCAGCTTGGCAGGGACTAGCCCTACTGAGCAGTTCTTC
CDR3aa: CASSLAGTSPTEQFF
j_gene: TRBJ2-1
abundance: NA
v_gene: TRBV5-4
d_gene: TRBD2

CDR3nt: TGTGCCAGCAGCTTGGGACTAGCGGGGAAAGAGACCCAGTACTTC
CDR3aa: CASSLGLAGKETQYF
j_gene: TRBJ2-5
abundance: once
v_gene: TRBV5-4
d_gene: TRBD2

CDR3nt: TGTGCCAGCAGTTTAGCAGGGAAAGGCGAGGACACCTTC
CDR3aa: CASSLAGKGEDTF
j_gene: TRBJ1-2
abundance: NA
v_gene: TRBV27
d_gene: NA

CDR3nt: TGTGCCAGCAGACTGGCAGGGATGAATTCACCCCTCCACTTT
CDR3aa: CASRLAGMNSPLHF
j_gene: TRBJ1-6
abundance: NA
v_gene: TRBV7-8
d_gene: NA

CDR3nt: TGTGCCACCAGCAGAGTGACAGGGGGCCGGGAGCCCCAGCATTTT
CDR3aa: CATSRVTGGREPQHF
j_gene: TRBJ1-5
abundance: NA
v_gene: TRBV15
d_gene: TRBD1

CDR3nt: TGTGCCAGCAGTTACGACGGACAGGGTCGGCTCAATGAGCAGTTCTTC
CDR3aa: CASSYDGQGRLNEQFF
j_gene: TRBJ2-1
abundance: NA
v_gene: TRBV6-5
d_gene: TRBD1

CDR3nt: TGTGCCAGCAGTGAGGGTGTACGAGGACTAGCGGGGGAGACCCAGTACTTC
CDR3aa: CASSEGVRGLAGETQYF
j_gene: TRBJ2-5
abundance: NA
v_gene: TRBV25-1
d_gene: TRBD2

CDR3nt: TGCAGCGTTGGAGGACTAGCGGGGCCCCTCGAGCAGTACTTC
CDR3aa: CSVGGLAGPLEQYF
j_gene: TRBJ2-7
abundance: NA
v_gene: TRBV29-1
d_gene: TRBD2

CDR3nt: TGTGCCAGCAGCCCACAGGGGAACACTGAAGCTTTCTTT
CDR3aa: CASSPQGNTEAFF
j_gene: TRBJ1-1
abundance: few
v_gene: TRBV6-4
d_gene: NA

CDR3nt: TGTGCCAGCAGTCAGGGACACATAGCAACCTACGAGCAGTACTTC
CDR3aa: CASSQGHIATYEQYF
j_gene: TRBJ2-7
abundance: NA
v_gene: TRBV6-6
d_gene: NA

CDR3nt: TGTGCCAGCAGCCAGGGGACAGCTTATAATTCACCCCTCCACTTT
CDR3aa: CASSQGTAYNSPLHF
j_gene: TRBJ1-6
abundance: NA
v_gene: TRBV3-1/TRBV3-2
d_gene: TRBD1

CDR3nt: TGTGCCAGCAGTGAACGCGGTTCGGCAGGTCGAAGTCCCGGGACTAGTTCAGATACGCAGTATTTT
CDR3aa: CASSERGSAGRSPGTSSDTQYF
j_gene: TRBJ2-3
abundance: NA
v_gene: TRBV2
d_gene: TRBD2

CDR3nt: TGTGCCAGCAGTAAAGACTACAGGGACAATGAGCAGTTCTTC
CDR3aa: CASSKDYRDNEQFF
j_gene: TRBJ2-1
abundance: NA
v_gene: TRBV7-3
d_gene: NA

CDR3nt: TGCAGCGCCCGACCCGGGGGTGGTATCGGGGAGCTGTTTTTT
CDR3aa: CSARPGGGIGELFF
j_gene: TRBJ2-2
abundance: once
v_gene: TRBV29-1
d_gene: NA

CDR3nt: TGTGCCAGCTCACCCGACAGCTATGGCTACACCTTC
CDR3aa: CASSPDSYGYTF
j_gene: TRBJ1-2
abundance: once
v_gene: TRBV18
d_gene: NA

CDR3nt: TGTGCCAGCAGCTTAGGTTCGGAGACCCAGTACTTC
CDR3aa: CASSLGSETQYF
j_gene: TRBJ2-5
abundance: NA
v_gene: TRBV13
d_gene: NA

CDR3nt: TGTGCCAGTAGTCCGTATGCAGGACTGAATACTGAAGCTTTCTTT
CDR3aa: CASSPYAGLNTEAFF
j_gene: TRBJ1-1
abundance: NA
v_gene: TRBV19
d_gene: NA

CDR3nt: TGTGCCAGCAGCTACGACAGCTCCATAATCTATGGCTACACCTTC
CDR3aa: CASSYDSSIIYGYTF
j_gene: TRBJ1-2
abundance: once
v_gene: TRBV7-2
d_gene: NA

CDR3nt: TGTGCCAGCAGCTTAGCGGGACAGGGGCAAAATTCACCCCTCCACTTT
CDR3aa: CASSLAGQGQNSPLHF
j_gene: TRBJ1-6
abundance: NA
v_gene: TRBV7-2
d_gene: TRBD1

CDR3nt: TGTGCCACCAGTGATTTAGCGGGAGGAACGAATGAGCAGTTCTTC
CDR3aa: CATSDLAGGTNEQFF
j_gene: TRBJ2-1
abundance: NA
v_gene: TRBV24-1
d_gene: TRBD2

CDR3nt: TGTGCCAGCAGCCCGAGCGGGAGGGCCAATCTCGGGGAGCTGTTTTTT
CDR3aa: CASSPSGRANLGELFF
j_gene: TRBJ2-2
abundance: NA
v_gene: TRBV7-3
d_gene: TRBD2

CDR3nt: TGTGCCAGCAAAGGGAGCATGAACACTGAAGCTTTCTTT
CDR3aa: CASKGSMNTEAFF
j_gene: TRBJ1-1
abundance: NA
v_gene: TRBV11-3
d_gene: NA

CDR3nt: TGTGCCAGCAGTTTTCAAGACAGGGACGGGCCCCAGCATTTT
CDR3aa: CASSFQDRDGPQHF
j_gene: TRBJ1-5
abundance: NA
v_gene: TRBV27
d_gene: TRBD1

CDR3nt: TGTGCCAGTAGTATTGATTCCCAGGGTTTAGGCTATGGCTACACCTTC
CDR3aa: CASSIDSQGLGYGYTF
j_gene: TRBJ1-2
abundance: NA
v_gene: TRBV19
d_gene: NA

CDR3nt: TGTGCCAGCAGCTTAGGGGACTTAGAGACCCAGTACTTC
CDR3aa: CASSLGDLETQYF
j_gene: TRBJ2-5
abundance: NA
v_gene: TRBV11-2
d_gene: NA

CDR3nt: TGTGCCAGCAGCCAGGCGGCAGCGGGGGGACAAGAGACCCAGTACTTC
CDR3aa: CASSQAAAGGQETQYF
j_gene: TRBJ2-5
abundance: NA
v_gene: TRBV5-5
d_gene: TRBD2

CDR3nt: TGTGCCAGCAGTCCCGCAGGGGTTAAAGCTTTCTTT
CDR3aa: CASSPAGVKAFF
j_gene: TRBJ1-1
abundance: NA
v_gene: TRBV12-3/TRBV12-4
d_gene: NA

CDR3nt: TGTGCCAGCAGTGAAAGCGGGCGGTCCGGGGAGCTGTTTTTT
CDR3aa: CASSESGRSGELFF
j_gene: TRBJ2-2
abundance: NA
v_gene: TRBV25-1
d_gene: NA

CDR3nt: TGTGCCAGCAGCTTGGCGTTGGGGGCCAACGTCCTGACTTTC
CDR3aa: CASSLALGANVLTF
j_gene: TRBJ2-6
abundance: NA
v_gene: TRBV5-4
d_gene: NA

CDR3nt: TGTGCCAGCAGTTCCACCAAGGGACAGAGCTCCTACTTC
CDR3aa: CASSSTKGQSSYF
j_gene: TRBJ2-5
abundance: NA
v_gene: TRBV28
d_gene: TRBD1

CDR3nt: TGTGCCAGTTGGGACAAACGCTATGGCTACACCTTC
CDR3aa: CASWDKRYGYTF
j_gene: TRBJ1-2
abundance: NA
v_gene: TRBV11-3
d_gene: NA

CDR3nt: TGTGCCAGCAGCCTGGGACAGAGGTACACCTTC
CDR3aa: CASSLGQRYTF
j_gene: TRBJ1-2
abundance: NA
v_gene: TRBV11-2
d_gene: TRBD1

CDR3nt: TGCGCCAGCAGCCCCCGGGTTGCAGACAATGAGCAGTTCTTC
CDR3aa: CASSPRVADNEQFF
j_gene: TRBJ2-1
abundance: NA
v_gene: TRBV4-1
d_gene: NA

CDR3nt: TGCAGCGTTGAAAGCCAGGGGGCTGAAGCTTTCTTT
CDR3aa: CSVESQGAEAFF
j_gene: TRBJ1-1
abundance: NA
v_gene: TRBV29-1
d_gene: TRBD1